The present TCR beta chain was sequenced within a study of blood T cell repertoires in COVID-19. At the level of the study: Spain, Italy and the United States supplied samples that represented acute and convalescent COVID-19. PBMCs, B-cell-depleted T cells, or T cells were the source of the cDNA or gDNA that made up the material.

In the original analysis: Reference gene primers were amplified, and this amplification served to estimate nucleated cell counts. The repertoire was sequenced with immunoSEQ multiplex PCR; TCRdb's copy has only in-frame clones and lacks some. Clone size and the V and J calls come from that table; the DNA yielded D and trimming. The repertoire consists of hundreds of thousands of clones, with approximately 81% occurring once and the leading ten covering over 15%. V gave up 4 bases and J gave up 8 bases; unmatched junction bases: 7. Looked up from germline, CDR1 is SNHLY and CDR2 is FYNNEI. This CDR3 is 13 amino acids long. This clone was seen only a few times.

The receptor comes from a woman aged 80 or over with active or convalescent COVID-19. Material: peripheral blood. V gene TRBV2 combines with J gene TRBJ1-2; 7 bases line up with TRBD1. CDR3 sequence (DNA): TGTGCCAGCAGTGTCGACAGGGAGCGCGGCTACACCTTC. The encoded protein is CASSVDRERGYTF.